Following are 9 T cell receptor beta chains from one sample sequenced in a study of circulating tumor DNA in untreated peripheral T-cell lymphoma. Libraries were prepared by immunoSEQ multiplex PCR; TCRdb keeps only in-frame clonotypes and omits some of them. The sample holds around 32 clones. Sample: cell-free DNA from blood serum. These receptors all stem from a human donor with peripheral T-cell lymphoma.

The chain employs TRBV11-3 and TRBJ2-6; D ambiguous. There are 18 residues in the CDR3. CDR1 and CDR2 (germline): SGHNT, YENEEA. The ends were cut back, 5 bases at V and 5 bases at J, with 22 bases in the middle. The CDR3 loop reads CASSVSISRQSRANVLTF. CDR3 coding DNA: TGTGCCAGCAGCGTTTCGATATCTCGACAAAGTCGGGCCAACGTCCTGACTTTC.

This clone appeared once. The CDR3 sequence: CASSAGQVGNEKLFF. DNA of the CDR3: TGTGCCAGCAGTGCGGGTCAGGTCGGTAATGAAAAACTGTTTTTT. The chain carries TRBV28 and TRBJ1-4; D call uncertain. CDR3 length: 15 residues. Germline V gene sequence: CDR1 MDHEN, CDR2 SYDVKM. The ends were cut back, 5 bases at V and 4 bases at J, with 14 bases in the middle.

This chain joins TRBV7-2 and TRBJ2-5, with D possibly being TRBD1 or TRBD2 (5 bases each). Trimming cost V 5 bases and J 7 bases, with 14 bases left between them. Germline V gene lookup returns CDR1 SGHTA and CDR2 FQGNSA. The CDR3 loop spans 13 amino acids. The CDR3 DNA follows: TGTGCCAGCAGCCTTTCGGGGCCATTGACCCAGTACTTC. Its protein is CASSLSGPLTQYF.

The chain links TRBV5-6 to TRBJ1-1, with 8 nucleotides matching TRBD1. The length of the CDR3 is 16 residues. V was clipped by 6 bases and J by 1 base; unmatched bases: 11. Germline-derived CDR1 and CDR2 are SGHDT and YYEEEE. CDR3 nucleotide sequence: TGTGCCAGCACCACCTTTGGACAGGGAGGGAACACTGAAGCTTTCTTT. Protein product: CASTTFGQGGNTEAFF.

The chain uses TRBV7-8 and TRBJ2-2; D is uncertain. The germline gives CDR1 SGHVS, CDR2 FQNEAQ. The CDR3 covers 18 residues. The V end was cut by 6 bases, the J end by 3 bases, with 23 bases between. The CDR3 spells CASSDERLGDVDTGELFF. The CDR3 coding sequence is TGTGCCAGCAGTGACGAGAGGTTAGGAGACGTCGACACCGGGGAGCTGTTTTTT.

The chain is built from TRBV7-2 and TRBJ2-5; D unresolved. V was shortened by 1 base and J by 3 bases, with 15 bases between the two germline ends. This CDR3 has 16 residues. Germline V gene lookup returns CDR1 SGHTA and CDR2 FQGNSA. The CDR3 is CASSLVGLKAKETQYF. The CDR3 nucleotides are TGTGCCAGCAGCTTAGTCGGGCTGAAAGCTAAAGAGACCCAGTACTTC.

The chain carries TRBV5-8 and TRBJ2-2; 7 bases are shared with TRBD2. CDR3 size: 16 residues. The V gene end was trimmed by 5 bases and the J gene end by 0 bases; junction bases not matched to a gene: 7. Germline V gives CDR1 SGHTS, CDR2 YDEGEE. The CDR3 coding sequence is TGTGCCAGCAGGTGGGGGGGAATGGCGAACACCGGGGAGCTGTTTTTT. It codes for CASRWGGMANTGELFF.

V is TRBV18 and J is TRBJ2-2; D is unclear. Trimming removed 1 base from V and 5 bases from J, with 5 bases in between. From germline, CDR1 is KGHSH and CDR2 LQKENI. The CDR3 covers 13 residues. The CDR3 loop reads CASSPLRTGELFF. In nucleotides, the CDR3 is TGTGCCAGCTCACCACTGAGAACCGGGGAGCTGTTTTTT.

This chain joins TRBV5-2 and TRBJ1-2. TRBV5-2 counts as a pseudogene. The CDR3 consists of 16 residues. The CDR3 spells CASKIRRVRKIYGYTF. The CDR3 DNA reads TGTGCCAGCAAGATCCGGAGAGTACGAAAGATCTATGGCTACACCTTC.